The 28 T cell receptor beta chains presented below share a single source sample, sequenced in a study of beta chain features in type 1 diabetes. The authors reverse transcribed all of the isolated RNA, so sequencing captured expressed TCRB transcripts. Libraries were prepared by immunoSEQ multiplex PCR; TCRdb keeps only in-frame clonotypes and omits some of them. The repertoire holds some 270,000 clones, with roughly 10% as singletons. Antigens of these TCRs are unknown. Whole-study results and caveats: Patients with Type 1 diabetes showed moderately but significantly shorter TCRB CDR3s in all four CD4+ subsets.

Input material: naive CD4+ T cells from blood. These receptors all stem from a man aged 30-40 years with type 1 diabetes.

This clone occurred a few times. V usage is TRBV7-9 and J usage is TRBJ1-2, with 7 bases fitting TRBD1. The CDR3 spans 16 residues. The V and J ends lost 5 bases and 4 bases, in that order; junction bases with no gene match: 13. The germline V gene encodes CDR1 SEHNR and CDR2 FQNEAQ (reference sequence). The CDR3: CASSREKQGWVYGYTF. The CDR3 DNA is TGTGCCAGCAGCCGAGAAAAACAGGGGTGGGTCTATGGCTACACCTTC. The whole variable domain, remainder taken from reference TRBV7-9 and TRBJ1-2, is DTGVSQNPRHKITKRGQNVTFRCDPISEHNRLYWYRQTLGQGPEFLTYFQNEAQLEKSRLLSDRFSAERPKGSFSTLEIQRTEQGDSAMYLCASSREKQGWVYGYTFGSGTRLTVV.

The CDR3 loop is CASSGQGSTNTGELFF. CDR3 in DNA: TGTGCCAGCAGTGGACAGGGGTCCACTAACACCGGGGAGCTGTTTTTT. The chain is built from TRBV6-1 and TRBJ2-2; 8 nucleotides line up with TRBD1. The CDR3 extends over 16 amino acids. Germline CDR1 and CDR2: MNHNS and SASEGT. V shed 4 bases, J shed 2 bases, and the junction held 6 bases outside the gene matches.

J is TRBJ2-4 and V is TRBV18; 9 bases line up with TRBD2. There are 13 residues in the CDR3. The V gene end was trimmed by 6 bases and the J gene end by 9 bases; junction bases not matched to a gene: 6. Germline-derived CDR1 and CDR2 are KGHSH and LQKENI. The CDR3 is CASSTTSGAIQYF. CDR3 in DNA: TGTGCCAGCTCGACGACTAGCGGCGCCATTCAGTACTTC. Together with reference TRBV18 and TRBJ2-4, the CDR3 gives the full variable domain: NAGVMQNPRHLVRRRGQEARLRCSPMKGHSHVYWYRQLPEEGLKFMVYLQKENIIDESGMPKERFSAEFPKEGPSILRIQQVVRGDSAAYFCASSTTSGAIQYFGAGTRLSVL.

The genes are TRBV28 and TRBJ1-2, with a tentative D call TRBD1 (5 bases). Trimming shortened V by 7 bases and J by 2 bases, and 11 bases separated the two germline ends. Per germline, CDR1 MDHEN and CDR2 SYDVKM. The length of the CDR3 is 13 residues. Here the CDR3 reads CASKKGLNYGYTF. CDR3 nucleotide sequence: TGTGCCAGCAAGAAGGGACTAAACTATGGCTACACCTTC.

The V and J genes are TRBV14 and TRBJ2-1; tentatively, D is TRBD2 (6 bases). CDR1 is SGHDN and CDR2 is FVKESK in the germline V gene. Between the trimmed V and J ends, which lost 1 base and 6 bases, there was a span of 7 bases. There are 13 residues in the CDR3. As DNA, the CDR3 is TGTGCCAGCAGCCAAGCGGGGGTCAATGAGCAGTTCTTC. This translates into CASSQAGVNEQFF.

This clone was observed a few times. The chain couples TRBV28 to TRBJ1-4; 11 bases map to TRBD1. CDR1 and CDR2 (germline): MDHEN, SYDVKM. The CDR3 has 15 amino acids. The V segment lost 3 bases and the J segment 6 bases; nucleotides outside the gene matches: 3. CDR3: CASSFPGQGDEKLFF. CDR3 bases: TGTGCCAGCAGTTTCCCGGGACAGGGGGATGAAAAACTGTTTTTT.

The V and J genes are TRBV7-9 and TRBJ2-3; D remains unclear. The CDR3 has 8 amino acids. Looked up from germline, CDR1 is SEHNR and CDR2 is FQNEAQ (reference sequence). Trimming removed 5 bases from V and 12 bases from J, with 3 bases in between. The CDR3 loop reads CASSPQYF. The CDR3 nucleotides are TGTGCCAGCAGCCCTCAGTATTTT.

The sample holds a few counts of this clone. CDR3 nucleotide sequence: TGTGCCAGCAGCCTTCAGACAGGGAAGAATGAGCAGTTCTTC. Amino acid sequence: CASSLQTGKNEQFF. The chain is built from TRBV7-9 and TRBJ2-1; 7 nucleotides match TRBD1. This CDR3 comprises 14 residues. Germline-derived CDR1 and CDR2 are SEHNR and FQNEAQ (reference sequence). The V gene end was trimmed by 5 bases and the J gene end by 7 bases; junction bases not matched to a gene: 8. Supplemented by reference TRBV7-9 and TRBJ2-1, the full variable domain reads DTGVSQNPRHKITKRGQNVTFRCDPISEHNRLYWYRQTLGQGPEFLTYFQNEAQLEKSRLLSDRFSAERPKGSFSTLEIQRTEQGDSAMYLCASSLQTGKNEQFFGPGTRLTVL.

This chain connects TRBV4-1 to TRBJ2-2; 9 bases are shared with TRBD1. Germline trimming cut 3 bases from V and 2 bases from J; bases unmatched to any gene: 4. This CDR3 region has 16 residues. CDR1 and CDR2 from the germline V gene are MGHRA and YSYEKL. The CDR3 reads CASSHPGQGNTGELFF. The CDR3 bases are TGCGCCAGCAGCCACCCGGGACAGGGTAACACCGGGGAGCTGTTTTTT.

This clone has more than one count but fewer than ten. The V call is TRBV15, the J call TRBJ1-5, with D uncertain. The length of the CDR3 is 16 residues. V lost 6 bases and J 3 bases, leaving 18 bases between the germline ends. In germline, CDR1 is LNHNV, CDR2 YYDKDF (reference sequence). Here the CDR3 reads CATRAGSLLYNQPQHF. The CDR3 bases are TGTGCCACCAGAGCAGGAAGTCTCTTATACAATCAGCCCCAGCATTTT.

This clone was found a few times. The chain uses TRBV9 and TRBJ2-7, with D tentatively TRBD1 (5 bases). The length of the CDR3 is 14 residues. CDR1 is SGDLS and CDR2 is YYNGEE in the germline V gene. V lost 4 bases, J lost 0 bases, and 11 bases lay in between. The CDR3 protein is CASSLSGASYEQYF. CDR3 DNA: TGTGCCAGCAGCCTAAGTGGGGCCTCCTACGAGCAGTACTTC.

V gene TRBV4-3 combines with J gene TRBJ2-5; the match to TRBD2 covers 7 bases. Germline assignment: CDR1 LGHNA and CDR2 YSLEER. The length of the CDR3 is 14 residues. The V segment lost 0 bases and the J segment 4 bases; nucleotides outside the gene matches: 2. DNA of the CDR3: TGCGCCAGCAGCCAAGAACTAGCGTCAGAGACCCAGTACTTC. Translating gives CASSQELASETQYF.

The J gene is TRBJ2-1, the V gene TRBV7-3; TRBD2 matches 8 bases. V was clipped by 2 bases and J by 4 bases; unmatched bases: 4. Germline CDR1 and CDR2: SGHTA and FQGTGA. This CDR3 spans 15 amino acids. This chain's CDR3 is CASSLGRGDYNEQFF. As DNA, the CDR3 is TGTGCCAGCAGCTTAGGGCGGGGGGATTACAATGAGCAGTTCTTC.

This clone was counted only a few times. The V gene is TRBV27, the J gene TRBJ1-2, with 8 bases lining up with TRBD1. The V and J ends lost 5 bases and 2 bases, in that order; junction bases with no gene match: 4. The CDR3 has 14 residues. Per the germline V gene, CDR1 is MNHEY and CDR2 is SMNVEV (reference sequence). The CDR3 is CASSLNRGNYGYTF. CDR3 bases: TGTGCCAGCAGTCTTAACAGGGGGAACTATGGCTACACCTTC.

This clone was seen a few times. This chain links TRBV15 with TRBJ2-7; D gene unclear. V gave up 0 bases and J gave up 5 bases, with 11 bases separating them. The CDR3 consists of 14 residues. CDR1 and CDR2 from the germline V gene are LNHNV and YYDKDF (reference sequence). CDR3 coding DNA: TGTGCCACCAGCAGAGATTTGGCAATCCACGAGCAGTACTTC. This translates into CATSRDLAIHEQYF.

The gene calls are TRBV11-2 and TRBJ2-5; tentative D call: TRBD1 (6 bases). Between the trimmed V and J ends, which lost 5 bases and 5 bases, there was a span of 12 bases. CDR1 is SGHAT and CDR2 is FQNNGV in the germline V gene. The CDR3 sequence is 13 residues long. The CDR3 is CASSPRRGETQYF. The DNA for the CDR3 is TGTGCCAGCAGCCCTCGAAGGGGGGAGACCCAGTACTTC.

This clone has more than one count but fewer than ten. The J gene is TRBJ1-3, the V gene TRBV7-2; the D is unclear. Trimming stripped 5 bases from V and 4 bases from J, with 15 bases between. The CDR3 is 15 residues long. The V gene's germline CDR1 is SGHTA and CDR2 FQGNSA. The CDR3 sequence is CASSRPPAGGNTIYF. In DNA, the CDR3 is TGTGCCAGCAGCCGGCCTCCTGCGGGGGGAAACACCATATATTTT.

With respect to this clone: Different DNA sequences within this sample yield the same CDR3. This sequence joins TRBV2 and TRBJ1-5; 8 nucleotides line up with TRBD1. The CDR3 extends over 14 amino acids. With V trimmed by 2 bases and J by 7 bases, 4 bases remained unmatched. Germline V CDR1 and CDR2: SNHLY, FYNNEI. In DNA, the CDR3 is TGTGCCAGCAGTGAACAGGGGGCTGGACAGCCCCAGCATTTT. Protein sequence: CASSEQGAGQPQHF.

The chain uses TRBV19 and TRBJ1-5; TRBD1 is a possible D gene (6 bases). The CDR3 runs 12 residues. The germline V and J ends were trimmed by 5 bases and 11 bases, with 13 bases remaining between them. The germline V gene has CDR1 LNHDA and CDR2 SQIVND (reference sequence). CDR3 sequence reads: CASSGVQGTQHF. As DNA, the CDR3 is TGTGCCAGTAGTGGAGTCCAGGGGACCCAGCATTTT.

V is TRBV9 and J is TRBJ2-3, with TRBD1 matching 9 bases. The V segment lost 4 bases and the J segment 4 bases; nucleotides outside the gene matches: 10. CDR3 length equals 16 residues. The germline CDR1 and CDR2 sequences are SGDLS and YYNGEE. CDR3 coding DNA: TGTGCCAGCAGCATATGGACAGGGGATCTGCCAGATACGCAGTATTTT. Translated: CASSIWTGDLPDTQYF.

The V and J genes are TRBV5-8 and TRBJ2-1; D call uncertain. Germline CDR1 reads SGHTS; CDR2 reads YDEGEE. The V end was cut by 3 bases, the J end by 0 bases, with 10 bases between. The CDR3 loop spans 15 amino acids. This CDR3 is CASSWAPSSYNEQFF. The CDR3 region has the DNA TGTGCCAGCAGCTGGGCCCCGAGCTCCTACAATGAGCAGTTCTTC.

This clone was detected a few times. The junction does not match germline at one end; this may be a read error. CDR3 residues: CSVEGTRVVETQYF. CDR3 in DNA: TGCAGCGTCGAAGGAACTAGAGTGGTAGAGACCCAGTACTTC. This chain joins TRBV29-1 and TRBJ2-5; D might be TRBD2 (5 bases). The germline CDR1 and CDR2 sequences are SQVTM and ANQGSEA. The CDR3 contains 14 residues.

In its sample, this clone was seen a few times. V and J are TRBV9 and TRBJ1-1; no clear D gene. The CDR3 is 14 amino acids. Between the trimmed V and J ends, which lost 1 base and 1 base, there was a span of 8 bases. From germline, CDR1 is SGDLS and CDR2 YYNGEE. CDR3 DNA sequence: TGTGCCAGCAGCGTAAATACGGGGAACACTGAAGCTTTCTTT. Protein: CASSVNTGNTEAFF.

This clone was detected only a few times. V gene TRBV30 combines with J gene TRBJ1-1; unclear D gene. Germline V lookup: CDR1 GTSNPN, CDR2 SVGIG (reference sequence). Trimming removed 3 bases from V and 4 bases from J, with 9 bases in between. The CDR3 is 12 amino acids. The CDR3 spells CAWRRISTEAFF. CDR3 DNA sequence: TGTGCCTGGAGGAGAATTAGCACTGAAGCTTTCTTT.

V and J are TRBV27 and TRBJ2-5, with TRBD2 matching 7 bases. Germline loops: CDR1 MNHEY, CDR2 SMNVEV (reference sequence). The CDR3 loop spans 16 amino acids. The V gene end was trimmed by 2 bases and the J gene end by 1 base; junction bases not matched to a gene: 7. The CDR3 nucleotides are TGTGCCAGCAGTTTAAGTCTAGCGGAGGCCCAAGAGACCCAGTACTTC. This sequence encodes CASSLSLAEAQETQYF.

The gene calls are TRBV9 and TRBJ1-6; no definite D call. Germline CDR1 is SGDLS and CDR2 is YYNGEE. Deletions cut 0 bases from V and 10 bases from J, with 14 bases between. The CDR3 loop spans 15 amino acids. DNA of the CDR3: TGTGCCAGCAGCGTAGCCCCTCGGGGTAGGTCACCCCTCCACTTT. Residues: CASSVAPRGRSPLHF.

In DNA, the CDR3 is TGTGCCAGCAGCTTGACAGAGAACACTGAAGCTTTCTTT. This translates into CASSLTENTEAFF. The chain employs TRBV7-9 and TRBJ1-1; D perhaps matches TRBD1 (5 bases). In germline, CDR1 is SEHNR, CDR2 FQNEAQ (reference sequence). The CDR3 has 13 amino acids. The V and J ends lost 3 bases and 1 base respectively, with 6 bases between them.

This chain joins TRBV5-6 and TRBJ1-1; tentatively, D is TRBD1 (5 bases). The CDR3 contains 13 residues. Trimming removed 7 bases at V and 5 bases at J, with 15 bases between. Germline assignment: CDR1 SGHDT and CDR2 YYEEEE. CDR3 protein: CASGRTLRTEAFF. The CDR3 DNA reads TGTGCCAGCGGTCGGACATTGAGAACTGAAGCTTTCTTT.